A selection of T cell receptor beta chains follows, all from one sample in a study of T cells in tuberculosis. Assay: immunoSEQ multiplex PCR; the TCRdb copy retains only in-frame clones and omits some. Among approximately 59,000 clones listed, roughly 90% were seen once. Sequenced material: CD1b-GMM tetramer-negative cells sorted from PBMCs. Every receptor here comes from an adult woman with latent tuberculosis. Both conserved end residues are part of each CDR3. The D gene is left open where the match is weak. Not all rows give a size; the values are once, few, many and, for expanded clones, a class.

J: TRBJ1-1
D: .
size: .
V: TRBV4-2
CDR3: CASSQTVNTEAFF
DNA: TGTGCCAGCAGCCAAACAGTGAACACTGAAGCTTTCTTT

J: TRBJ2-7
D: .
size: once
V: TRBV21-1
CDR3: CASSEVMREDYEQYF
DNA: TGTGCCAGCAGCGAGGTAATGCGGGAGGACTACGAGCAGTACTTC

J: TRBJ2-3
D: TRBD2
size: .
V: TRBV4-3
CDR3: CASSQDLVAGGPTDTQYF
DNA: TGCGCCAGCAGCCAAGATTTGGTAGCGGGGGGGCCGACAGATACGCAGTATTTT

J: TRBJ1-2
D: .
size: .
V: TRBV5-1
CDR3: CASSTQGVGGYTF
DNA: TGCGCCAGCAGCACTCAAGGGGTGGGAGGCTACACCTTC

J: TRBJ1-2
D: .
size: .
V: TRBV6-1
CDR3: CASSGTGLYGYTF
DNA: TGTGCCAGCAGTGGTACAGGGCTCTATGGCTACACCTTC

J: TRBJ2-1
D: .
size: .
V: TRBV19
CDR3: CASSIQGRYNEQFF
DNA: TGTGCCAGTAGTATACAGGGGCGCTACAATGAGCAGTTCTTC

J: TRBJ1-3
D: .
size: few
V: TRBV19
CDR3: CAAKSGTSSGNTIYF
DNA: TGTGCCGCAAAAAGCGGGACGAGCTCTGGAAACACCATATATTTT

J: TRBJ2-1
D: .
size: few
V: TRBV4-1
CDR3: CASRRSAGPYNEQFF
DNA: TGCGCCAGCAGGCGCTCTGCGGGGCCTTACAATGAGCAGTTCTTC

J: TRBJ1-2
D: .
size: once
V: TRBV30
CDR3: CAWSPSVGGLGDTF
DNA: TGTGCCTGGAGTCCTTCGGTGGGGGGACTTGGCGACACCTTC

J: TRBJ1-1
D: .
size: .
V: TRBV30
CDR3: CAWSEKQEGTEAFF
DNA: TGTGCCTGGAGTGAAAAACAGGAAGGCACTGAAGCTTTCTTT

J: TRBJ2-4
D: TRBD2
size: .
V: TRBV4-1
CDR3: CASSQLYLTSVENIQYF
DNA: TGCGCCAGCAGCCAACTCTATTTGACTAGCGTGGAAAACATTCAGTACTTC

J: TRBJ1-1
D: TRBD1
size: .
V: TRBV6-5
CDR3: CASSGQVQNTEAFF
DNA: TGTGCCAGCAGTGGACAGGTCCAGAACACTGAAGCTTTCTTT

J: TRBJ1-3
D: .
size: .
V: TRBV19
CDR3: CAAQQGSSGNTIYF
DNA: TGTGCCGCACAACAGGGCAGCTCTGGAAACACCATATATTTT

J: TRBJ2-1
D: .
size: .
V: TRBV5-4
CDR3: CASSLYFQNEQFF
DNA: TGTGCCAGCAGCTTGTATTTCCAGAATGAGCAGTTCTTC

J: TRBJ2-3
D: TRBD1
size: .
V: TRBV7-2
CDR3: CASSFSGGDTQYF
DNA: TGTGCCAGCAGCTTTTCAGGGGGAGATACGCAGTATTTT

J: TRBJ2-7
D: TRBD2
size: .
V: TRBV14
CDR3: CASSQSSGKVYEQYF
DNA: TGTGCCAGCAGCCAAAGTAGCGGGAAAGTCTACGAGCAGTACTTC

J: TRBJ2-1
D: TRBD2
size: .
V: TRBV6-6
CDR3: CASLSQRGPGNEQFF
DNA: TGTGCCAGCTTATCCCAGCGGGGGCCCGGGAATGAGCAGTTCTTC

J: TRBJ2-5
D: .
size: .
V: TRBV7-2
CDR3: CASSLARDLVETQYF
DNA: TGTGCCAGCAGCTTAGCCAGGGACTTGGTGGAGACCCAGTACTTC

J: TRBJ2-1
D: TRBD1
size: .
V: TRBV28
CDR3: CASSRGYYEQFF
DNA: TGTGCCAGCTCCAGGGGGTACTATGAGCAGTTCTTC

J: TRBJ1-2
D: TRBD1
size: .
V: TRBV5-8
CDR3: CASSDRQGSFYGYTF
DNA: TGTGCCAGCAGCGATAGACAGGGGAGCTTCTATGGCTACACCTTC

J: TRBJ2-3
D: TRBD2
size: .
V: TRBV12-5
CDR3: CASGKGLAGATDTQYF
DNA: TGTGCTAGTGGCAAGGGACTAGCGGGAGCCACAGATACGCAGTATTTT

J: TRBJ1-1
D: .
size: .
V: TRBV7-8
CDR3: CASSLPGVNTEAFF
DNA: TGTGCCAGCAGCTTACCAGGGGTCAACACTGAAGCTTTCTTT

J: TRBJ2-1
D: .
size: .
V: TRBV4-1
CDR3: CASSQDNVLAIYNEQFF
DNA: TGCGCCAGCAGCCAAGACAACGTACTAGCTATCTACAATGAGCAGTTCTTC

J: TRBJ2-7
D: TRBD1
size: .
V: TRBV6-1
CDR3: CASSEKQGGFYEQYF
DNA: TGTGCCAGCAGTGAAAAACAGGGGGGCTTTTACGAGCAGTACTTC

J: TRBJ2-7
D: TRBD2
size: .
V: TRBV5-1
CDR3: CASSSTSGGNFYEQYF
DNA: TGCGCCAGCAGCTCCACTAGCGGAGGCAACTTCTACGAGCAGTACTTC

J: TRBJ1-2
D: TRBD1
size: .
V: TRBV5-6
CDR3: CASSYRDSNYGYTF
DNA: TGTGCCAGCAGCTACCGGGACAGTAACTATGGCTACACCTTC

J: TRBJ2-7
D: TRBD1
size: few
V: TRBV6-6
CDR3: CASSFGTGGVGQYF
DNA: TGTGCCAGCAGTTTTGGGACAGGGGGCGTAGGGCAGTACTTC

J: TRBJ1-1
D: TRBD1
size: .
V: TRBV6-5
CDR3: CASRYTWTGGVEAFF
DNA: TGTGCCAGTAGGTATACTTGGACAGGGGGCGTTGAAGCTTTCTTT

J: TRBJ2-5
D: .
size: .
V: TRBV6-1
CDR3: CASSHLTGHQETQYF
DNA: TGTGCCAGCAGTCACCTCACAGGGCACCAAGAGACCCAGTACTTC

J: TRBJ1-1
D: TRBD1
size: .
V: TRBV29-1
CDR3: CSAQGADTEAFF
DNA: TGCAGCGCCCAGGGGGCGGACACTGAAGCTTTCTTT

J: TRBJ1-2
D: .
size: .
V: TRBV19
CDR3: CASSIGGPSGGYTF
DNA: TGTGCCAGTAGTATTGGAGGTCCATCGGGTGGCTACACCTTC

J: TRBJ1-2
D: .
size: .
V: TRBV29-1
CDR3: CSVAGIYGYTF
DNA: TGCAGCGTTGCAGGGATCTATGGCTACACCTTC

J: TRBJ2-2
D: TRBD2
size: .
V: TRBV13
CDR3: CASSEGLAGPGELFF
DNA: TGTGCCAGCAGTGAGGGACTAGCGGGGCCCGGGGAGCTGTTTTTT

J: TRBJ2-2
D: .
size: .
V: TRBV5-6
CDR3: CASSLMTEQNTGELFF
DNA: TGTGCCAGCAGCTTGATGACAGAGCAGAACACCGGGGAGCTGTTTTTT

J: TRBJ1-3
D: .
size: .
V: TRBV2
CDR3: CATTGIRKGISGNTIYF
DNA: TGTGCCACAACAGGAATTCGAAAGGGGATAAGTGGAAACACCATATATTTT

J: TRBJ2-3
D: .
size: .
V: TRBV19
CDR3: CASTGMSTDTQYF
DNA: TGTGCCAGCACAGGGATGAGCACAGATACGCAGTATTTT

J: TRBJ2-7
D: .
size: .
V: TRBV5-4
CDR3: CASSVALGQTYEQYF
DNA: TGTGCCAGCAGCGTGGCGTTAGGACAGACCTACGAGCAGTACTTC

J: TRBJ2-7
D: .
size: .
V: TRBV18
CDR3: CASSPPLGDWRATDYEQYF
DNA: TGTGCCAGCTCACCACCTTTAGGGGATTGGAGGGCGACCGACTACGAGCAGTACTTC

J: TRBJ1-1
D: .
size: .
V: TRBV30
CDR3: CAWSVADRLNTEAFF
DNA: TGTGCCTGGAGTGTAGCGGACAGACTGAACACTGAAGCTTTCTTT

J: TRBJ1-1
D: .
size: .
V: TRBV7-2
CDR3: CASSLAPPRQVGTEAFF
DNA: TGTGCCAGCAGCTTAGCCCCCCCCAGGCAAGTGGGCACTGAAGCTTTCTTT

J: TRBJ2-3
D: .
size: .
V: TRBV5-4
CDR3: CASSSRQGTDTQYF
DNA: TGTGCCAGCAGTTCAAGACAGGGCACAGATACGCAGTATTTT

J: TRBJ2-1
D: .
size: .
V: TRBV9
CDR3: CASSVDGLLINEQFF
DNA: TGTGCCAGCAGCGTGGACGGACTACTTATCAATGAGCAGTTCTTC

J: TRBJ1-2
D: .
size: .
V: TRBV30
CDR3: CAWRSRADYGYTF
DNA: TGTGCCTGGAGGTCCAGGGCAGACTATGGCTACACCTTC

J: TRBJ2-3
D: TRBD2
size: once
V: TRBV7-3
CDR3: CASSPSGGAQYF
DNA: TGTGCCAGCAGCCCAAGCGGGGGTGCGCAGTATTTT

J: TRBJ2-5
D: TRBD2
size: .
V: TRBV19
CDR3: CASRRTSGAPVETQYF
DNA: TGTGCCAGTAGGCGGACTAGCGGGGCCCCGGTGGAGACCCAGTACTTC